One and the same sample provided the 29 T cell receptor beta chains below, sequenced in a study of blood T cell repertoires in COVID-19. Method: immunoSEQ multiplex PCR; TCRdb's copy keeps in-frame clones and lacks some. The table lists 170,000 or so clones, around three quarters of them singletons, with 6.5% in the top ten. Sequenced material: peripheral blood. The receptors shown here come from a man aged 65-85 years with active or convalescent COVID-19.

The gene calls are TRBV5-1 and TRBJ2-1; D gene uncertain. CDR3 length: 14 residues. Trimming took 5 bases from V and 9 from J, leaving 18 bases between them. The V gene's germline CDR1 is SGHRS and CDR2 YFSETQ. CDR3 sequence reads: CASRPAEPRPEQFF. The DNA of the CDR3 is TGCGCCAGCAGACCCGCAGAGCCCAGGCCTGAGCAGTTCTTC.

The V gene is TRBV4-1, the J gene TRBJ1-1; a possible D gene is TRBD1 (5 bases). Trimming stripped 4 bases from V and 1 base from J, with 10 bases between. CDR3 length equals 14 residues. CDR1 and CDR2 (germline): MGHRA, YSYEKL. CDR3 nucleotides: TGCGCCAGCAGCCGGGGACTTAGGAACACTGAAGCTTTCTTT. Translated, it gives CASSRGLRNTEAFF.

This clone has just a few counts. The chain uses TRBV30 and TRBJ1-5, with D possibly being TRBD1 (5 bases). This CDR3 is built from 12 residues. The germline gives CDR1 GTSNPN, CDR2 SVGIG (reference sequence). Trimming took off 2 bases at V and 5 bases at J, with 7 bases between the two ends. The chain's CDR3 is CAWSQGYQPQHF. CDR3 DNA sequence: TGTGCCTGGAGTCAGGGTTATCAGCCCCAGCATTTT.

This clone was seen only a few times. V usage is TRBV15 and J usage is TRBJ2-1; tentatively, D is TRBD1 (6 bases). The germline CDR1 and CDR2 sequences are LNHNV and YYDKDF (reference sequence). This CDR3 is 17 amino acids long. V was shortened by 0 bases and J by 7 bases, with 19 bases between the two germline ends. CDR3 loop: CATSRDMSTEGVNEQFF. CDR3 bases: TGTGCCACCAGCAGAGATATGTCCACTGAGGGGGTGAATGAGCAGTTCTTC.

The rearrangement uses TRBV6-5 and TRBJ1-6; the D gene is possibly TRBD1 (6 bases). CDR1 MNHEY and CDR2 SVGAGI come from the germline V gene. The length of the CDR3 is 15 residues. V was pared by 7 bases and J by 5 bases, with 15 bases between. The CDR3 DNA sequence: TGTGCCAGCACTCGAGGGAGGGGGAATAATTCACCCCTCCACTTT. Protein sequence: CASTRGRGNNSPLHF.

For the CDR3, the DNA is TGTGCCAGCAGTCAAGTGGAGGCCGGGGAGCTGTTTTTT. Amino acids: CASSQVEAGELFF. V is TRBV2 and J is TRBJ2-2; a weak D match, TRBD2 (5 bases). This CDR3 has 13 residues. Between the trimmed V and J ends, which lost 5 bases and 6 bases, there was a span of 10 bases. Germline V CDR1 and CDR2: SNHLY, FYNNEI.

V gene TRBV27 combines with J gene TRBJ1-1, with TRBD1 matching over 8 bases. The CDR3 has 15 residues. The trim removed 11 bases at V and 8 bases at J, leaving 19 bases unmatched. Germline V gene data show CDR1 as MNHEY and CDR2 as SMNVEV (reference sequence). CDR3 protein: CALRQGKLRSSEAFF. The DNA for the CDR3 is TGTGCCTTAAGACAGGGGAAGTTGAGATCGTCCGAAGCTTTCTTT.

The CDR3 bases are TGTGCCAGTAATGACAGGGGTGAGGGTCAGCCCCAGCATTTT. Translation: CASNDRGEGQPQHF. The rearrangement links TRBV19 to TRBJ1-5, with 8 nucleotides matching TRBD1. Unmatched junction bases numbered 8, after V lost 7 bases and J lost 6 bases. Per germline, CDR1 LNHDA and CDR2 SQIVND (reference sequence). The CDR3 extends over 14 amino acids.

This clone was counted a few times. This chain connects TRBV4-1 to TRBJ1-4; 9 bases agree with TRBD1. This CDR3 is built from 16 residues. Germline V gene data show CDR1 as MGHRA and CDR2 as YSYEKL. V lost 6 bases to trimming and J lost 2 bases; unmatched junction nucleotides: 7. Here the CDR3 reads CASRRTGGRTNEKLFF. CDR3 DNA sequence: TGCGCCAGCAGGCGAACAGGGGGCAGGACTAATGAAAAACTGTTTTTT.

DNA of the CDR3: TGCAGCGTTGATGGCAGCCAAGAGACCCAGTACTTC. Amino acids: CSVDGSQETQYF. The chain combines TRBV29-1 with TRBJ2-5; D unresolved. Germline V gives CDR1 SQVTM, CDR2 ANQGSEA. The CDR3 runs 12 residues. The V end lost 3 bases, the J end lost 1 base, and 6 bases lay between the germline ends.

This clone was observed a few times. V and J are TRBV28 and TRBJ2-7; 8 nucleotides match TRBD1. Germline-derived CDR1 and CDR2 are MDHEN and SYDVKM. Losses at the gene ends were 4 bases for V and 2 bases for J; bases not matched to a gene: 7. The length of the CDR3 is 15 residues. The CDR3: CASSSPDRATYEQYF. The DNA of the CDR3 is TGTGCCAGCAGTTCACCGGACAGGGCCACCTACGAGCAGTACTTC.

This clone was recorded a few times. The CDR3 DNA follows: TGTGCCAGCAGCCAAGAATGGGACAGGGGACGGTTCTTC. It codes for CASSQEWDRGRFF. The V and J genes are TRBV3-1 (or the pseudogene TRBV3-2) and TRBJ2-1; 10 nucleotides match TRBD1. The length of the CDR3 is 13 residues. V was clipped by 0 bases and J by 15 bases; unmatched bases: 5. The germline V gene encodes CDR1 LGHDT and CDR2 YNNKEL (reference sequence).

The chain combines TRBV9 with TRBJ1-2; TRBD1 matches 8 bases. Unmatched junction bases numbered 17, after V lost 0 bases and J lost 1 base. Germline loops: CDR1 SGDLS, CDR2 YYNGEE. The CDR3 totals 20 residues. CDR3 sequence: CASSVVPGGPVVPVNYGYTF. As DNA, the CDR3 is TGTGCCAGCAGCGTAGTTCCAGGGGGCCCTGTTGTCCCTGTTAACTATGGCTACACCTTC.

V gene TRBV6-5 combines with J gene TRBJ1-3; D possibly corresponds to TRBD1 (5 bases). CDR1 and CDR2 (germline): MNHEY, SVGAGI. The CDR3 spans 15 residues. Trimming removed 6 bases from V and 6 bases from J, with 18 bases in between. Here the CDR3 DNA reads TGTGCCAGCAGCCGAGCAGGGATTATTCAAAACACCATATATTTT. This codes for CASSRAGIIQNTIYF.

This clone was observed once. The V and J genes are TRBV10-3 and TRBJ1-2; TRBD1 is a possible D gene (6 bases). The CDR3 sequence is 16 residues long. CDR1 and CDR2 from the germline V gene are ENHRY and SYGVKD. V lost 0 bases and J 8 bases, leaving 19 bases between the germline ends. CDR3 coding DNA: TGTGCCATCAGTGAGTCGATGGACAGCCCCGCTGAGGGCTACACCTTC. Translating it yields CAISESMDSPAEGYTF.

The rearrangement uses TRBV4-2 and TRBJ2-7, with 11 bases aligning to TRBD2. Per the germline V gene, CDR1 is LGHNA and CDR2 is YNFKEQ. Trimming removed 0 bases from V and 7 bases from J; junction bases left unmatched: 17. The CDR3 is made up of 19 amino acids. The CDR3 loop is CASSQETGWGSGRAGEQYF. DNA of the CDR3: TGTGCCAGCAGCCAAGAAACCGGGTGGGGTAGCGGGAGGGCAGGGGAGCAGTACTTC.

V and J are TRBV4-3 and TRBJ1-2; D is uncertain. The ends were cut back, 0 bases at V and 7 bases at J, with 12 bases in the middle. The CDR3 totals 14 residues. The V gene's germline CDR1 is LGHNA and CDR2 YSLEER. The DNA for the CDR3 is TGCGCCAGCAGCCAAGATATACCAATCGGTGGCTACACCTTC. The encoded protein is CASSQDIPIGGYTF.

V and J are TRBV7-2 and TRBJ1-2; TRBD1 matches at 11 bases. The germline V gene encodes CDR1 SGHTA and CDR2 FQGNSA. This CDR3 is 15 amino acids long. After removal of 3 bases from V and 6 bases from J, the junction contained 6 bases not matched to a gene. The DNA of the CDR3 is TGTGCCAGCAGCTTGGGACAGGGGGATTTTGATGGCTACACCTTC. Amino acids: CASSLGQGDFDGYTF.

The CDR3 DNA sequence: TGTGCCAGCAGCCAAGATGGCAGATCTAATGAAAAACTGTTTTTT. Translation gives CASSQDGRSNEKLFF. The chain employs TRBV4-2 and TRBJ1-4; D ambiguous. Per the germline V gene, CDR1 is LGHNA and CDR2 is YNFKEQ. The V end was cut by 0 bases, the J end by 3 bases, with 8 bases between. This CDR3 spans 15 amino acids.

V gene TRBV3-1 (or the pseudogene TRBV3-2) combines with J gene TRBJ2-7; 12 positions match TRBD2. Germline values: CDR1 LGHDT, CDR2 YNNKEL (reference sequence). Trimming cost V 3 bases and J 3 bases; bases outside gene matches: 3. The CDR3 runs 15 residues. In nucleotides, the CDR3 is TGTGCCAGCAGCCAGGGACTAGCGGGCCTCTACGAGCAGTACTTC. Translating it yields CASSQGLAGLYEQYF.

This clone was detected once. In DNA form, the CDR3 reads TGTGCCAGCAGAACTAGCGGTTGGGTCGGGGAGCTGTTTTTT. Protein sequence: CASRTSGWVGELFF. The chain carries TRBV27 and TRBJ2-2; 8 nucleotides line up with TRBD2. V was clipped by 6 bases and J by 7 bases; unmatched bases: 7. Germline CDR1 reads MNHEY; CDR2 reads SMNVEV (reference sequence). There are 14 residues in the CDR3.

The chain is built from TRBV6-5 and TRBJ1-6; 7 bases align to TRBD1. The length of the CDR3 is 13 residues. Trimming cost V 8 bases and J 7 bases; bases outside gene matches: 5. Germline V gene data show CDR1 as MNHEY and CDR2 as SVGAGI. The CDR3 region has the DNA TGTGCCAGCTTGGGACAGATAAATTCACCCCTCCACTTT. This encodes CASLGQINSPLHF.

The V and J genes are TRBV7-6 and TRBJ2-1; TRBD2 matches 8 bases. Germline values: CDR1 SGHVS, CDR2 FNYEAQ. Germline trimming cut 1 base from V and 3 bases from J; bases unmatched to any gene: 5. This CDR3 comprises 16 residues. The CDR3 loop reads CASSLEGAGGYNEQFF. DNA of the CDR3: TGTGCCAGCAGCTTAGAGGGTGCGGGAGGCTACAATGAGCAGTTCTTC.

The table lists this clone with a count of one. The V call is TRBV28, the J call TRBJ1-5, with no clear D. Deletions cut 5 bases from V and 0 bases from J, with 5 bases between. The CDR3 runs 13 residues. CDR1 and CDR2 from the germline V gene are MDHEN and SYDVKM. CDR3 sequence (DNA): TGTGCCAGCAGTCCAGATAGCAATCAGCCCCAGCATTTT. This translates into CASSPDSNQPQHF.

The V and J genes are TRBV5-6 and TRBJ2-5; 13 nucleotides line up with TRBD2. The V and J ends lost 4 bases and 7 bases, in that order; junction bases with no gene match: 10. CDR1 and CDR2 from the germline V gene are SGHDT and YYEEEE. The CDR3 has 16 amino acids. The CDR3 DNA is TGTGCCAGCAGCCACACCGGACTAGCGGGAGACGGGACCCAGTACTTC. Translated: CASSHTGLAGDGTQYF.

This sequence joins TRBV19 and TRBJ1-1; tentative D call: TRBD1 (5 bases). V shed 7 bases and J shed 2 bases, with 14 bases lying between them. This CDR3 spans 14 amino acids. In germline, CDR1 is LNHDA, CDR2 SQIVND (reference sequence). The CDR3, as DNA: TGTGCCAGTACTCCAGGCGGGACCAACACTGAAGCTTTCTTT. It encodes CASTPGGTNTEAFF.

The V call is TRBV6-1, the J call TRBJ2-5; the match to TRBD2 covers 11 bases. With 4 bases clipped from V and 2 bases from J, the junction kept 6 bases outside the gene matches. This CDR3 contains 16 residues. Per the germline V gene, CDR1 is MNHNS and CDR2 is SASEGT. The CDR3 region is CASSAGLAARQETQYF. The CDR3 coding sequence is TGTGCCAGCAGTGCGGGACTAGCGGCCCGTCAAGAGACCCAGTACTTC.

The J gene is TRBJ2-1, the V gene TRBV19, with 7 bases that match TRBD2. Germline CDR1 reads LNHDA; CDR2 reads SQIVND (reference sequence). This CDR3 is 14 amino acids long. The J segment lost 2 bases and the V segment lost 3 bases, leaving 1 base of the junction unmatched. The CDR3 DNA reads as TGTGCCAGTAGTATCGGACTAGCCTACAATGAGCAGTTCTTC. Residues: CASSIGLAYNEQFF.

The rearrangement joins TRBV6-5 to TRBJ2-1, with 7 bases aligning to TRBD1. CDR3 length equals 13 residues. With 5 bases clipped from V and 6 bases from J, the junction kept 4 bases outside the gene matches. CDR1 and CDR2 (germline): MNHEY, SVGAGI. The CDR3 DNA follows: TGTGCCAGCAGTCTCGCAGGGGGCAATGAGCAGTTCTTC. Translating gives CASSLAGGNEQFF.